These T cell receptor beta chains were read from a single sample in a study of blood T cell repertoires in COVID-19. Profiled with immunoSEQ multiplex PCR; TCRdb holds only in-frame clones, not every one. The profile shows some 300,000 clones, about 90% of them singletons. The sequenced sample consisted of PBMCs or T cells enriched from blood (not recorded which). The receptors here all came from a woman aged 25 to 39 who had recovered from COVID-19. Both conserved end residues are part of each CDR3. The order of the fields is V gene, J gene, CDR3 protein.

TRBV28,TRBJ1-5,CASSGGGENQPQHF
TRBV7-6,TRBJ1-4,CASSHPVEGVEKLFF
TRBV20-1,TRBJ1-1,CSASRVNTEAFF
TRBV9,TRBJ1-1,CASSVAGGQMNTEAFF
TRBV2,TRBJ1-2,CASVSQGWEIRNGYTF
TRBV15,TRBJ1-4,CATSRDRANEKLFF
TRBV5-1,TRBJ1-1,CASSLEGQGDGAFF
TRBV28,TRBJ1-4,CASSREVATNEKLFF
TRBV6-5,TRBJ2-5,CASTAGLAGETQYF
TRBV6-5,TRBJ2-1,CASSYFDREGRKFF
TRBV6-2/TRBV6-3,TRBJ1-6,CASSYSTQDNSPLHF
TRBV25-1,TRBJ2-1,CASSERPGQGVNEQFF
TRBV14,TRBJ2-3,CASSQLTSSETDTQYF
TRBV27,TRBJ1-5,CASSLSGRTQPQHF
TRBV29-1,TRBJ2-7,CSVPDPSGGEQYF
TRBV27,TRBJ1-2,CLPGGTGHHYGYTF
TRBV2,TRBJ2-3,CASSQRDRGGGDTQYF
TRBV24-1,TRBJ2-2,CATSDPTGDRRPGELFF
TRBV9,TRBJ2-3,CASSPHHGSDTQYF
TRBV6-6,TRBJ1-6,CASSYSGGTGSPLHF
TRBV6-5,TRBJ1-1,CASGGSNTEAFF
TRBV7-9,TRBJ1-2,CASSLSSGGVDYGYTF
TRBV27,TRBJ2-2,CASSSPVPFGELFF
TRBV19,TRBJ2-4,CASSIRQGGYTRANIQYF
TRBV2,TRBJ1-2,CASSGDQGSNYGYTF
TRBV12-3/TRBV12-4,TRBJ1-1,CASSTGWDTEAFF
TRBV30,TRBJ1-2,CAWRGGSYGYTF
TRBV4-1,TRBJ1-4,CASSRGQGVGSNEKLFF
TRBV21-1,TRBJ1-4,CASSKRGQGAPSEKLFF
TRBV7-6,TRBJ1-2,CASSYRTYRSPYGYTF
TRBV5-5,TRBJ1-4,CASSLTPGGRNEKLFF
TRBV27,TRBJ1-2,CASAPGQGFYGYTF
TRBV19,TRBJ2-5,CASSSTPGLAGPTQETQYF
TRBV3-1/TRBV3-2,TRBJ1-6,CASSQTDSTNSPLHF
TRBV5-1,TRBJ2-1,CASSYGTGFSYNEQFF
TRBV28,TRBJ1-2,CASTLTGDYGYTF
TRBV20-1,TRBJ1-1,CRPLRGTEAFF
TRBV11-2,TRBJ1-1,CASSLDRDSRNTEAFF
TRBV7-8,TRBJ1-4,CASRSGRGNEKLFF
TRBV6-1,TRBJ1-2,CASSDGRVSGYTF
TRBV28,TRBJ1-3,CASTPGGTVGNTIYF
TRBV30,TRBJ1-2,CAYRATGMINGYTF
TRBV5-1,TRBJ1-6,CASSLDRENSPLHF
TRBV5-1,TRBJ2-7,CASSLVPSGGRSSYEQYF
TRBV5-1,TRBJ2-6,CASRAGESGANVLTF
TRBV3-1/TRBV3-2,TRBJ2-1,CAAGGLPSPQFF
TRBV10-1,TRBJ2-1,CASSESRSSGGPLNEQFF
TRBV10-3,TRBJ2-5,CAISESSGGTQETQYF
TRBV23-1,TRBJ2-7,CASSQRPVRDRGYCEQYF